What follows is one T cell receptor (beta chain) and its context. Clones were sequenced by immunoSEQ multiplex PCR, and TCRdb holds only the in-frame ones, with some missing. Altogether under 130,000 clones are present, 75% to 90% being singletons, with the ten largest covering 32%. The sample is drawn from a study of blood T cell repertoires in COVID-19. Study information: The analysed material was cDNA or gDNA that came from T cells, B-cell-depleted T cells, or PBMCs.

Germline V gene sequence: CDR1 MNHNY, CDR2 SVGAGI (reference sequence). J lost 4 bases, V lost 8 bases, and 9 bases had no gene match. This CDR3 region has 15 residues. This sequence originates from a woman aged 80 or over with acute or convalescent COVID-19. Sequenced input: peripheral blood. The rearrangement joins TRBV6-6 to TRBJ1-2, with 11 bases fitting TRBD1. The CDR3 region has the DNA TGTGCCAGCGAGGGGACCGGGACAGGGGGCTATGGCTACACCTTC. Its protein product is CASEGTGTGGYGYTF.